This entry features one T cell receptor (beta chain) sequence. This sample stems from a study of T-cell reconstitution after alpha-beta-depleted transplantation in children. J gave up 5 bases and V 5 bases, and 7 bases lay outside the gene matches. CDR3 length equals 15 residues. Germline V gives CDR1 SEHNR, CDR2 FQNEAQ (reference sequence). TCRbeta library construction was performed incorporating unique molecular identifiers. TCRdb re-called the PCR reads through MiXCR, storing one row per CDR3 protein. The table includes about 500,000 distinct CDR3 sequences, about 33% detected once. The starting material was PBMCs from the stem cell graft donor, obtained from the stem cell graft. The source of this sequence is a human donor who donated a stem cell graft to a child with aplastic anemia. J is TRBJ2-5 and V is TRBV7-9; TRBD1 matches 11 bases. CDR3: CASSPGQGEHETQYF. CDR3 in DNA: TGTGCCAGCAGCCCGGGACAGGGGGAACATGAGACCCAGTACTTC.